This is a list of T cell receptor beta chains from one sample in a study of Graves' ophthalmopathy and Graves' hyperthyroidism. Each CDR3 protein gets one entry after TCRdb re-called the multiplex PCR reads with MiXCR. This table has 580,000 or so distinct CDR3 sequences, under 45% appearing once. Sequenced material: peripheral blood or thyroid tissue (not recorded which). Receptor source: an adult man with Graves' hyperthyroidism. The CDR3 runs from the conserved cysteine through the conserved F or W. Each record gives: clone size, J gene, V gene, D gene, CDR3 DNA, CDR3 protein. The D gene is left open where the match is weak. Clone size is stated in some rows and not others, as once, few, many or a class when expanded.

abundance: many; j_gene: TRBJ1-2; v_gene: TRBV12-3/TRBV12-4; d_gene: NA; CDR3nt: TGTGCCAGCAGGGATGACAGGAGTACTGACTACACCTTC; CDR3aa: CASRDDRSTDYTF
abundance: NA; j_gene: TRBJ1-5; v_gene: TRBV19; d_gene: TRBD1; CDR3nt: TGTGCCAGCAATGGACAGGGGACCCATCAGCCCCAGCATTTT; CDR3aa: CASNGQGTHQPQHF
abundance: NA; j_gene: TRBJ1-4; v_gene: TRBV30; d_gene: NA; CDR3nt: TGTGCCTGGAGTCGACAGGTTGAAAAACTGTTTTTT; CDR3aa: CAWSRQVEKLFF
abundance: NA; j_gene: TRBJ2-1; v_gene: TRBV11-2; d_gene: TRBD2; CDR3nt: TGTGCCAGCAGCTACAGGACTAGCGGCAGACGTGATGAGCAGTTCTTC; CDR3aa: CASSYRTSGRRDEQFF
abundance: NA; j_gene: TRBJ1-4; v_gene: TRBV10-3; d_gene: NA; CDR3nt: TGTGCCATCAGGCCAGGCGGGACTGAAAAACTGTTTTTT; CDR3aa: CAIRPGGTEKLFF
abundance: NA; j_gene: TRBJ2-5; v_gene: TRBV7-9; d_gene: NA; CDR3nt: TGTGCCAGCAGCCCATCCGGCACTAATCAGCCCCAGTACTTC; CDR3aa: CASSPSGTNQPQYF
abundance: NA; j_gene: TRBJ2-5; v_gene: TRBV7-2; d_gene: NA; CDR3nt: TGTGCCAGCAGCTTAACCGGGACACATAACCAAGAGACCCAGTACTTC; CDR3aa: CASSLTGTHNQETQYF
abundance: few; j_gene: TRBJ1-4; v_gene: TRBV7-8; d_gene: NA; CDR3nt: TGTGCCAGCCAGGGCGGGAGGGGGATCGGAACTAATGAAAAACTGTTTTTT; CDR3aa: CASQGGRGIGTNEKLFF
abundance: many; j_gene: TRBJ2-7; v_gene: TRBV10-2; d_gene: TRBD1; CDR3nt: TGCGCCAGCAGGGGGACAGCATACGAGCAGTACTTC; CDR3aa: CASRGTAYEQYF
abundance: many; j_gene: TRBJ1-2; v_gene: TRBV6-1; d_gene: NA; CDR3nt: TGTGCCAGCAGTGAATTAGGGGGTGTCTATGGCTACACCTTC; CDR3aa: CASSELGGVYGYTF
abundance: few; j_gene: TRBJ2-5; v_gene: TRBV5-1; d_gene: NA; CDR3nt: TGCGCCAGCAGCCCTGGCCTCAATTTGGGGTTCGAGGAGACCCAGTACTTC; CDR3aa: CASSPGLNLGFEETQYF
abundance: many; j_gene: TRBJ2-7; v_gene: TRBV12-3/TRBV12-4; d_gene: NA; CDR3nt: TGTGCCAGCAGTTTCGGTAGCGGCTCCTACGAGCAGTACTTC; CDR3aa: CASSFGSGSYEQYF
abundance: many; j_gene: TRBJ2-7; v_gene: TRBV5-1; d_gene: NA; CDR3nt: TGCGCCAGCAGCTTGGCAGGTCACGAGCAGTACTTC; CDR3aa: CASSLAGHEQYF
abundance: NA; j_gene: TRBJ2-5; v_gene: TRBV5-5; d_gene: NA; CDR3nt: TGTGCCAGCAGCGAGGGGCCCGGGAAGACCCAGTACTTC; CDR3aa: CASSEGPGKTQYF
abundance: NA; j_gene: TRBJ2-3; v_gene: TRBV2; d_gene: NA; CDR3nt: TGTGCCAGCAGTGACGCGACAGATACGCAGTATTTT; CDR3aa: CASSDATDTQYF
abundance: few; j_gene: TRBJ2-5; v_gene: TRBV12-3/TRBV12-4; d_gene: NA; CDR3nt: TGTGCCAGCAGTGGGGGCGTGGTGGCCGAACAAGAGACCCAGTACTTC; CDR3aa: CASSGGVVAEQETQYF
abundance: NA; j_gene: TRBJ1-1; v_gene: TRBV10-3; d_gene: TRBD1; CDR3nt: TGTGCCATCAGTCAATCCCGGGACAGGGGATACATGAACACTGAAGCTTTCTTT; CDR3aa: CAISQSRDRGYMNTEAFF
abundance: many; j_gene: TRBJ1-2; v_gene: TRBV12-3/TRBV12-4; d_gene: NA; CDR3nt: TGTGCCAGCAGTTTAGGTCATGGCTACACCTTC; CDR3aa: CASSLGHGYTF
abundance: few; j_gene: TRBJ1-2; v_gene: TRBV12-3/TRBV12-4; d_gene: NA; CDR3nt: TGTGCCAGCAGTCGGGCCCAGGGGAGCTATGGCTACACCTTC; CDR3aa: CASSRAQGSYGYTF
abundance: few; j_gene: TRBJ1-5; v_gene: TRBV10-3; d_gene: NA; CDR3nt: TGTGCCAGCCGGGTAGGGACCCGCCAGCCCCAGCATTTT; CDR3aa: CASRVGTRQPQHF
abundance: NA; j_gene: TRBJ1-2; v_gene: TRBV29-1; d_gene: NA; CDR3nt: TGCAGCCCCGCCGGGGCAGGGTATGGCTACACCTTC; CDR3aa: CSPAGAGYGYTF
abundance: NA; j_gene: TRBJ1-5; v_gene: TRBV7-6; d_gene: TRBD1; CDR3nt: TGTGCCAGCAGCAAACAGGGGGTTAGCAATCAGCCCCAGCATTTT; CDR3aa: CASSKQGVSNQPQHF
abundance: many; j_gene: TRBJ2-7; v_gene: TRBV25-1; d_gene: TRBD1; CDR3nt: TGTGCCAGCAACCCCGGACAGGGGAACTACGAGCAGTACTTC; CDR3aa: CASNPGQGNYEQYF
abundance: many; j_gene: TRBJ1-6; v_gene: TRBV10-3; d_gene: TRBD1; CDR3nt: TGTGCCATCAGTGACAAGACAGGGGTGAATTCACCCCTCCACTTT; CDR3aa: CAISDKTGVNSPLHF
abundance: many; j_gene: TRBJ1-2; v_gene: TRBV7-8; d_gene: NA; CDR3nt: TGTGCCAGCAGCTTAGACGGGACCCTTTGGGGCTACACCTTC; CDR3aa: CASSLDGTLWGYTF
abundance: NA; j_gene: TRBJ1-5; v_gene: TRBV20-1; d_gene: NA; CDR3nt: TGCAGTGTTGAGGTGAGACCGGGTCAGCCCCAGCATTTT; CDR3aa: CSVEVRPGQPQHF
abundance: NA; j_gene: TRBJ2-1; v_gene: TRBV12-3/TRBV12-4; d_gene: NA; CDR3nt: TGTGCCAGCAGTTCAGGGTCGGATGAGCAGTTCTTC; CDR3aa: CASSSGSDEQFF
abundance: many; j_gene: TRBJ2-5; v_gene: TRBV12-3/TRBV12-4; d_gene: NA; CDR3nt: TGTGCCAGCAGTTTATCCCTGACCCAAGAGACCCAGTACTTC; CDR3aa: CASSLSLTQETQYF
abundance: NA; j_gene: TRBJ1-2; v_gene: TRBV5-1; d_gene: TRBD1; CDR3nt: TGCGCCAGCAGCTTAGCTCCCGGGACAGGACCTACAACCTTC; CDR3aa: CASSLAPGTGPTTF
abundance: NA; j_gene: TRBJ2-5; v_gene: TRBV25-1; d_gene: NA; CDR3nt: TGTGCCAGCAGCCCCCCGGGGACCCAGTACTTC; CDR3aa: CASSPPGTQYF
abundance: many; j_gene: TRBJ1-2; v_gene: TRBV24-1; d_gene: NA; CDR3nt: TGTGCCACCAGTGATCCCTATTATGGCTACACCTTC; CDR3aa: CATSDPYYGYTF
abundance: NA; j_gene: TRBJ2-5; v_gene: TRBV24-1; d_gene: TRBD1; CDR3nt: TGTGCCACCGGGACAGCCTTCCAAGAGACCCAGTACTTC; CDR3aa: CATGTAFQETQYF
abundance: few; j_gene: TRBJ1-1; v_gene: TRBV5-5; d_gene: NA; CDR3nt: TGTGCCAGCAGCTTGGAGGGTCGATTGAACACTGAAGCTTTCTTT; CDR3aa: CASSLEGRLNTEAFF
abundance: NA; j_gene: TRBJ2-5; v_gene: TRBV12-3/TRBV12-4; d_gene: TRBD1; CDR3nt: TGTGCCAGCAGTTCTGCGGGACAGGGGGCCAGCAGAAAAGAGACCCAGTACTTC; CDR3aa: CASSSAGQGASRKETQYF
abundance: NA; j_gene: TRBJ1-1; v_gene: TRBV5-1; d_gene: NA; CDR3nt: TGCGCCAGCAGCGGTGGCGGGGGTGTGGTCACTGAAGCTTTCTTT; CDR3aa: CASSGGGGVVTEAFF
abundance: NA; j_gene: TRBJ2-5; v_gene: TRBV10-3; d_gene: NA; CDR3nt: TGTGCCATCAGGGTAAAGGGAGAGACCCAGTACTTC; CDR3aa: CAIRVKGETQYF
abundance: NA; j_gene: TRBJ1-2; v_gene: TRBV7-9; d_gene: NA; CDR3nt: TGTGCCAGCAGCCAAGAGACAGCTAACTATGGCTACACCTTC; CDR3aa: CASSQETANYGYTF
abundance: few; j_gene: TRBJ2-5; v_gene: TRBV7-2; d_gene: NA; CDR3nt: TGTGCCAGCAGCGGACGGACTTTTCAAGAGACCCAGTACTTC; CDR3aa: CASSGRTFQETQYF
abundance: NA; j_gene: TRBJ2-1; v_gene: TRBV24-1; d_gene: NA; CDR3nt: TGTGCCACCAGTGCGGTAAGCTCCTACAATGAGCAGTTCTTC; CDR3aa: CATSAVSSYNEQFF
abundance: many; j_gene: TRBJ1-2; v_gene: TRBV29-1; d_gene: NA; CDR3nt: TGCAGCGTTGTTCTTCCGGGCCTCTATGGCTACACCTTC; CDR3aa: CSVVLPGLYGYTF
abundance: few; j_gene: TRBJ2-7; v_gene: TRBV13; d_gene: NA; CDR3nt: TGTGCCAGCAGCGCCCGGGACGGAACCTACGAGCAGTACTTC; CDR3aa: CASSARDGTYEQYF